The rows below give T cell receptor beta chains drawn from one sample of a study of CXCR3-negative and CXCR3-positive naive CD8 T cells. For each CDR3 protein, TCRdb gives one entry from its re-call of the 5' RACE reads, without DNA. Here the sample table reports some 150,000 distinct CDR3 sequences. The sequenced material came from naive CXCR3+ CD8+ T cells from blood. The receptor set was obtained from a human donor in good health. Some clones in this sample may be carry-over from other donors' samples. Both conserved end residues are part of each CDR3.

cdr3_length	v_call	j_call	cdr3_aa
16	TRBV27	TRBJ2-7	CASSLSYGQSHYEQYF
15	TRBV5-1	TRBJ2-5	CASSLALPPAETQYF
16	TRBV7-6	TRBJ1-5	CASSLAEGGLNQPQHF
14	TRBV30	TRBJ2-1	CAWRAADLYNEQFF
14	TRBV5-6	TRBJ1-2	CASSLAGGVYGYTF
14	TRBV7-6	TRBJ2-1	CASSLVMGADDQFF
12	TRBV29-1	TRBJ2-1	CSVELGSNEQFF
17	TRBV3-1	TRBJ1-5	CASSQDLLTGDLQPQHF
16	TRBV29-1	TRBJ2-1	CSARGTSESSYNEQFF
12	TRBV12-3/TRBV12-4	TRBJ2-1	CASSLTRNEQFF
14	TRBV28	TRBJ2-7	CASRSAGGRPEQYF
14	TRBV25-1	TRBJ2-3	CASSGDRNTDTQYF
15	TRBV4-3	TRBJ1-2	CASSQEPAVNYGYTF
21	TRBV4-1	TRBJ2-2	CASSPLGFGLAGALNTGELFF
13	TRBV24-1	TRBJ2-2	CATSGPLSGELFF
14	TRBV29-1	TRBJ2-7	CSVGGGDTSYERYF
13	TRBV30	TRBJ2-3	CACFGGGADTQYF
14	TRBV20-1	TRBJ2-3	CSARDPISTDTQYF
12	TRBV7-9	TRBJ2-7	CASSLEGAEQYF
14	TRBV9	TRBJ1-2	CASSAGGLLYGYTF
15	TRBV9	TRBJ2-1	CASSVAAGGGNEQFF
15	TRBV19	TRBJ2-1	CASSISGSSYNEQFF
15	TRBV7-9	TRBJ2-1	CASSLSGAPYNEQFF
15	TRBV6-5	TRBJ2-7	CASSYHSGSSYEQYF
18	TRBV23-1	TRBJ2-7	CASRVTGTGFLIGYEQYF
16	TRBV4-3	TRBJ2-6	CASTTRTGIGANVLTF
17	TRBV29-1	TRBJ2-5	CSVEGSGGQGDAETQYF
14	TRBV13	TRBJ2-7	CASSSGQGVDEQYF
13	TRBV29-1	TRBJ2-7	CSVETDRDYEQYF
17	TRBV28	TRBJ2-5	CASSYPKTLGGEETQYF
14	TRBV28	TRBJ1-2	CASSPRTGNYGYTF
14	TRBV7-8	TRBJ2-7	CASSFGGIIREQYF
17	TRBV2	TRBJ2-5	CASSVWSSGGHQETQYF
14	TRBV28	TRBJ1-1	CASSLYQENTEAFF
13	TRBV20-1	TRBJ2-1	CSATGLPLNEQFF